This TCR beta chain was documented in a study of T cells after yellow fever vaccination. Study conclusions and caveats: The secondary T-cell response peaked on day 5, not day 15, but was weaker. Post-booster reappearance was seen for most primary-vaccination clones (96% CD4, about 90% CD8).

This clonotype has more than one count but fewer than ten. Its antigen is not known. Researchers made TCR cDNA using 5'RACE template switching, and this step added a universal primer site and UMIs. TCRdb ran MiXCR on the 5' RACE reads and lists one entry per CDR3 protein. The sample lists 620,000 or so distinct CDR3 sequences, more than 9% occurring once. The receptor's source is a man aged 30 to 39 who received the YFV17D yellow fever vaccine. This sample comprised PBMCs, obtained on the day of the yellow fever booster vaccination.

Here the CDR3 DNA reads TGTGCCACCCGACAGGGGCCCGTTGGCACAGATACGCAGTATTTT. Its translation is CATRQGPVGTDTQYF. The rearrangement links TRBV10-3 to TRBJ2-3, with 8 bases identical to TRBD1. This CDR3 region has 15 residues. Trimming at V came to 10 bases and at J to 1 base, leaving 10 bases not matched to a gene. Germline-derived CDR1 and CDR2 are ENHRY and SYGVKD.